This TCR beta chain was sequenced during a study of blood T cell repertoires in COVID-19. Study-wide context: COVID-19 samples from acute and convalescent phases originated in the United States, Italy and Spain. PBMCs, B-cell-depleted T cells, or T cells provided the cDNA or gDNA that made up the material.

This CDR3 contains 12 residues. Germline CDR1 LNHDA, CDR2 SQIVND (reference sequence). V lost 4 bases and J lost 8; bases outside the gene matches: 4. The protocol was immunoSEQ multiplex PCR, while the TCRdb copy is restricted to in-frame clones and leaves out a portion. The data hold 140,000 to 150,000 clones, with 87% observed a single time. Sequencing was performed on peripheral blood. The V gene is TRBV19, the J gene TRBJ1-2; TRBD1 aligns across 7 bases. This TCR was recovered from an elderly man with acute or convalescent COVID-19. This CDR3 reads CASSTPGGGYTF. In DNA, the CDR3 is TGTGCCAGTAGTACCCCAGGGGGAGGCTACACCTTC.